This is a list of T cell receptor beta chains from one sample in a study of T cells in Graves' hyperthyroidism and ophthalmopathy. MiXCR was run by TCRdb on the multiplex PCR reads, yielding one entry per CDR3 protein. Of 550,000 to 850,000 distinct CDR3 sequences listed, around 20% were seen once; the top ten hold roughly 17%. Sequenced sample: blood. These receptors were taken from a woman aged 50 to 60 with Graves' hyperthyroidism that later progressed to Graves' ophthalmopathy. CDR3s include the opening cysteine and the closing phenylalanine or tryptophan. D genes are given only for firm matches. The size entry is marked missing in some rows and otherwise reads once, few, many or a size class.

TRBV2	.	.	TRBJ2-4	CASSQTNLAKNIQYF	TGTGCCAGCAGCCAAACAAACCTAGCCAAAAACATTCAGTACTTC
TRBV6-1	.	.	TRBJ1-3	CASSKEIGNTIYF	TGTGCCAGCAGCAAAGAGATTGGAAACACCATATATTTT
TRBV6-2/TRBV6-3	TRBD1	.	TRBJ1-3	CASSKGQGRNTVYF	TGTGCCAGCAGTAAAGGACAGGGACGAAACACCGTATATTTT
TRBV20-1	.	.	TRBJ2-2	CSARTQVGGELFF	TGCAGTGCTAGGACGCAGGTCGGCGGGGAGCTGTTTTTT
TRBV10-3	.	few	TRBJ2-4	CAISESNIAKNIQYF	TGTGCCATCAGTGAGTCGAACATAGCCAAAAACATTCAGTACTTC
TRBV6-9	.	.	TRBJ2-6	CASSYRGDGANVLTF	TGTGCCAGCAGTTATCGGGGAGATGGGGCCAACGTCCTGACTTTC
TRBV7-3	TRBD1	few	TRBJ1-2	CASSPLSGTGEGYTF	TGTGCCAGCAGCCCTCTTTCCGGGACAGGGGAAGGCTACACCTTC
TRBV27	TRBD1	many	TRBJ1-4	CASSVSRAGGAGEKLFF	TGTGCCAGCAGTGTCAGTCGAGCAGGGGGCGCGGGTGAAAAACTGTTTTTT
TRBV20-1	.	.	TRBJ2-5	CSARISKGLETQYF	TGCAGTGCTAGGATTTCTAAGGGGCTTGAGACCCAGTACTTC
TRBV29-1	.	.	TRBJ1-2	CSVERENYGYTF	TGCAGCGTTGAACGGGAGAACTATGGCTACACCTTC
TRBV15	.	.	TRBJ2-5	CATSRTPDLIQETQYF	TGTGCCACCAGCAGAACCCCGGATCTAATCCAAGAGACCCAGTACTTC
TRBV3-1	.	once	TRBJ1-6	CASSQDSRSTSPLHF	TGTGCCAGCAGCCAAGACAGCAGAAGTACTTCACCCCTCCACTTT
TRBV20-1	.	few	TRBJ2-7	CSASPQGRYYEQYF	TGCAGTGCTAGCCCACAGGGAAGGTACTACGAGCAGTACTTC
TRBV29-1	.	.	TRBJ1-1	CSVENALLNTEAFF	TGCAGCGTTGAAAACGCCTTGTTGAACACTGAAGCTTTCTTT
TRBV5-1	TRBD2	.	TRBJ2-2	CASSDPTGLGPGELFF	TGTGCCAGCAGCGACCCAACGGGACTAGGGCCCGGGGAGCTGTTTTTT
TRBV6-1	.	.	TRBJ1-2	CASSEGPYGYTF	TGTGCCAGCAGTGAAGGACCCTATGGCTACACCTTC
TRBV19	.	.	TRBJ2-7	CASSSEGLGYEQYF	TGTGCCAGTAGTAGTGAAGGACTGGGCTACGAGCAGTACTTC
TRBV6-5	.	few	TRBJ1-1	CASSYTRTFF	TGTGCCAGCAGTTACACCCGAACTTTCTTT
TRBV6-1	TRBD1	many	TRBJ2-7	CASSETGSGEQYF	TGTGCCAGCAGTGAGACAGGGTCGGGCGAGCAGTACTTC
TRBV7-2	.	.	TRBJ1-2	CASEETDNYGYTF	TGTGCCAGCGAGGAGACAGATAACTATGGCTACACCTTC
TRBV4-2	.	few	TRBJ2-1	CASSQAAGLYNEQFF	TGTGCCAGCAGCCAAGCGGCGGGGCTCTACAATGAGCAGTTCTTC
TRBV10-1	.	.	TRBJ1-2	CASSESRTVGDNYGYTF	TGCGCCAGCAGTGAGTCCCGGACAGTGGGCGATAACTATGGCTACACCTTC
TRBV14	.	few	TRBJ1-2	CASSQDNLRGYGYTF	TGTGCCAGCAGCCAAGATAATCTGCGGGGATATGGCTACACCTTC
TRBV20-1	.	.	TRBJ2-3	CSASLGGGPLDTDTQYF	TGCAGTGCTAGTTTGGGCGGGGGCCCACTAGACACAGATACGCAGTATTTT
TRBV3-1	TRBD1	many	TRBJ1-3	CASSQWTGAGNTIYF	TGTGCCAGCAGCCAATGGACAGGGGCTGGAAACACCATATATTTT
TRBV7-2	TRBD1	.	TRBJ2-1	CASSPDRAGSREQFF	TGTGCCAGCAGCCCCGACAGGGCCGGGTCTCGCGAGCAGTTCTTC
TRBV15	TRBD1	.	TRBJ1-1	CATSRERTGGNTEAFF	TGTGCCACCAGCAGGGAGAGGACAGGGGGGAACACTGAAGCTTTCTTT
TRBV7-2	.	many	TRBJ1-5	CASSPGSVGNQPQHF	TGTGCCAGCAGCCCCGGCTCCGTCGGCAATCAGCCCCAGCATTTT
TRBV11-2	.	many	TRBJ1-4	CASSLDFTSGYEKLFF	TGTGCCAGCAGCTTAGATTTCACCTCGGGGTATGAAAAACTGTTTTTT
TRBV6-2/TRBV6-3	.	few	TRBJ2-2	CASLLPRGTGELFF	TGTGCCAGCCTCTTGCCCCGAGGGACCGGGGAGCTGTTTTTT
TRBV12-3/TRBV12-4	.	few	TRBJ2-2	CASSYSGTETGELFF	TGTGCCAGCAGTTACTCCGGGACGGAAACCGGGGAGCTGTTTTTT
TRBV29-1	TRBD1	few	TRBJ1-2	CSVGPRLVDRDNYGYTF	TGCAGCGTTGGACCCCGGCTAGTGGACAGGGATAACTATGGCTACACCTTC
TRBV5-6	.	.	TRBJ1-6	CASSLGHLDSPLHF	TGTGCCAGCAGCTTGGGACACTTGGATTCACCCCTCCACTTT
TRBV6-1	.	many	TRBJ2-3	CASDTGGKTDTQYF	TGTGCCAGCGACACGGGGGGCAAGACAGATACGCAGTATTTT
TRBV9	TRBD1	few	TRBJ2-2	CASSAGAGTANTGELFF	TGTGCCAGCAGCGCAGGGGCCGGGACAGCGAACACCGGGGAGCTGTTTTTT
TRBV6-1	.	.	TRBJ1-2	CASSPGTGAIYGYTF	TGTGCCAGCAGTCCCGGAACAGGAGCCATCTATGGCTACACCTTC
TRBV9	TRBD1	.	TRBJ1-1	CASSPGQGEYNTEAFF	TGTGCCAGCAGCCCCGGACAGGGGGAGTATAACACTGAAGCTTTCTTT
TRBV15	.	.	TRBJ2-1	CATSSRGGSSYNEQFF	TGTGCCACCAGCAGTAGGGGGGGAAGCTCCTACAATGAGCAGTTCTTC
TRBV19	.	few	TRBJ1-6	CASSITPGTYNSPLHF	TGTGCCAGTAGTATAACCCCAGGGACTTATAATTCACCCCTCCACTTT
TRBV5-1	TRBD1	few	TRBJ2-5	CASSGQGLRETQYF	TGCGCCAGCAGCGGACAGGGCTTAAGGGAGACCCAGTACTTC
TRBV20-1	.	many	TRBJ2-7	CSARDLRGNTYEQYF	TGCAGTGCTAGAGATCTTCGGGGGAACACCTACGAGCAGTACTTC
TRBV20-1	TRBD2	.	TRBJ2-3	CSAVSGGENTDTQYF	TGCAGTGCTGTTAGCGGGGGGGAAAACACAGATACGCAGTATTTT
TRBV11-2	TRBD1	many	TRBJ2-5	CASSSGQEETQYF	TGTGCCAGCAGCTCGGGACAGGAAGAGACCCAGTACTTC
TRBV3-1	TRBD2	.	TRBJ2-1	CASRLTSGEFNEQFF	TGTGCCAGCAGACTGACTAGCGGGGAGTTCAATGAGCAGTTCTTC
TRBV7-3	TRBD1	.	TRBJ1-2	CASSAGTGGDYTF	TGTGCCAGCAGCGCGGGGACAGGGGGCGACTACACCTTC
TRBV12-3/TRBV12-4	.	.	TRBJ1-5	CASSFIGGPQHF	TGTGCCAGCAGTTTTATTGGTGGGCCCCAGCATTTT
TRBV7-3	TRBD2	many	TRBJ2-3	CASSSLGLTSGGTDTQYF	TGTGCCAGCAGCTCACTCGGCCTGACTAGCGGGGGGACAGATACGCAGTATTTT
TRBV20-1	TRBD1	few	TRBJ1-4	CSAHPGQGFGKLFF	TGCAGTGCTCATCCGGGACAGGGGTTCGGAAAACTGTTTTTT
TRBV2	.	many	TRBJ1-2	CASSDNPNYGYTF	TGTGCCAGCAGTGACAATCCTAACTATGGCTACACCTTC
TRBV29-1	TRBD2	.	TRBJ2-1	CSVPKRLAGEQFF	TGCAGCGTCCCTAAAAGACTAGCGGGCGAGCAGTTCTTC
TRBV10-3	.	.	TRBJ2-5	CAISEGQTQYF	TGTGCCATCAGTGAGGGACAGACCCAGTACTTC
TRBV7-9	.	many	TRBJ1-1	CASSQRGIPEAFF	TGTGCCAGCAGCCAGAGGGGCATCCCTGAAGCTTTCTTT
TRBV5-1	TRBD1	.	TRBJ1-5	CASSFFRDRGPVGNQPQHF	TGCGCCAGCAGCTTTTTCCGGGACAGGGGGCCAGTTGGCAATCAGCCCCAGCATTTT
TRBV5-1	TRBD1	few	TRBJ2-2	CASSLEGRDRGAGELFF	TGCGCCAGCAGCTTGGAGGGTCGGGACAGAGGGGCCGGGGAGCTGTTTTTT